Listed below are T cell receptor beta chains from one sample, sequenced in a study of T cell responses to AZD1222 COVID-19 vaccine. Data came from immunoSEQ multiplex PCR; TCRdb stores just in-frame clones and leaves some out. Seen here are approximately 150,000 clones, roughly 90% observed once, and the top ten hold approximately 3.3%. Specimen: peripheral blood, collected 28 days after the second AZD1222 dose. Receptor source: an adult who received the AZD1222 COVID-19 vaccine. The CDR3 runs from the conserved cysteine through the conserved F or W. D genes are given only for firm matches. Not every row has a clone size; where given, it reads once, few, many or a size class.

TRBV7-2	TRBD1	-	TRBJ1-5	TGTGCCAGCAGCTTAGGACAGGGTAATCAGCCCCAGCATTTT	CASSLGQGNQPQHF
TRBV3-1/TRBV3-2	TRBD2	-	TRBJ2-1	TGTGCCAGCAGCCAAGCCGGACTAGCGGGAGGTCGTAATGAGCAGTTCTTC	CASSQAGLAGGRNEQFF
TRBV29-1	-	-	TRBJ2-1	TGCAGCGTTGAGGGTGGCCCAGGGACCTCATCCTACAATGAGCAGTTCTTC	CSVEGGPGTSSYNEQFF
TRBV29-1	-	-	TRBJ1-1	TGCAGCGTTTCACAGGGAGGAGCTTTCTTT	CSVSQGGAFF
TRBV2	-	-	TRBJ1-3	TGTGCCAGCCGGTTAGGAAACACCATATATTTT	CASRLGNTIYF
TRBV6-5	TRBD1	once	TRBJ2-7	TGTGCCAGCAGTTTTGGGACAGGGCTCTCCTACGAGCAGTACTTC	CASSFGTGLSYEQYF
TRBV7-9	-	-	TRBJ1-4	TGTGCCAGCAGCTTAGTTGCCGGGACATCGAAGCAAAAACTGTTTTTT	CASSLVAGTSKQKLFF
TRBV6-4	-	-	TRBJ1-5	TGTGCCAGCAGTGACTCAAGTATCCGAAGATATAGCATTCGTCAGCCCCAGCATTTT	CASSDSSIRRYSIRQPQHF
TRBV19	TRBD2	-	TRBJ2-7	TGTGCCAGTAGCCCTACTCTGACTAGCGGAGACTACGAGCAGTACTTC	CASSPTLTSGDYEQYF
TRBV5-4	TRBD1	-	TRBJ2-1	TGTGCCAGCAGCCAGCCGACAGGGGGTTCTGGTTACAATGAGCAGTTCTTC	CASSQPTGGSGYNEQFF
TRBV29-1	TRBD1	-	TRBJ2-7	TGCAGCGTTGAAGATCGGGGGACAGGGCGGACCTACGAGCAGTACTTC	CSVEDRGTGRTYEQYF
TRBV3-1/TRBV3-2	TRBD2	-	TRBJ2-1	TGTGCCAGCAGTGAAACTAGCGGGGTTTACAATGAGCAGTTCTTC	CASSETSGVYNEQFF
TRBV4-1	-	-	TRBJ2-3	TGCGCCAGCAGCCAAGAGTTTGACACAGATACGCAGTATTTT	CASSQEFDTDTQYF
TRBV7-2	-	-	TRBJ1-2	TGTGCCAGCAGCCATAACAGGGTCTATGGCTACACCTTC	CASSHNRVYGYTF
TRBV5-1	TRBD1	-	TRBJ1-2	TGCGCCAGCAGCCCCGGGACAGGGGCTGGAAGGGATGGCTACACCTTC	CASSPGTGAGRDGYTF
TRBV5-4	TRBD2	-	TRBJ2-5	TGTGCCAGCAGCATCCAGACTAGCGGGAGCGGAGAGACCCAGTACTTC	CASSIQTSGSGETQYF
TRBV4-1	TRBD2	-	TRBJ2-7	TGCGCCAGCAGGAGGACTAGCGGGGGCTACGAGCAGTACTTC	CASRRTSGGYEQYF
TRBV5-6	-	-	TRBJ1-6	TGTGCCAGCAGCGCGGACTTCTCCTATAATTCACCCCTCCACTTT	CASSADFSYNSPLHF
TRBV4-2	-	-	TRBJ2-7	TGTGCCAGCAGCCAAGACGTAGGGTCCTACGAGCAGTACTTC	CASSQDVGSYEQYF
TRBV18	TRBD2	-	TRBJ2-3	TGTGCCAGCTCACCAATCTGGACTAGCGGAGCCACAGATACGCAGTATTTT	CASSPIWTSGATDTQYF
TRBV7-2	-	-	TRBJ2-5	TGTGCCAGCAGCTTAGAACGGCTCCTCCGGGAGACCCAGTACTTC	CASSLERLLRETQYF
TRBV12-3/TRBV12-4	-	-	TRBJ1-5	TGTGCCAGCAGTTTACCAAATCAGCCCCAGCATTTT	CASSLPNQPQHF
TRBV27	TRBD1	-	TRBJ2-1	TGTGCCAGCAGAAGAGAGACAGGGTACAATGAGCAGTTCTTC	CASRRETGYNEQFF
TRBV15	TRBD1	-	TRBJ2-7	TGTGCCACCAGCACCGATCCTTTCGAGGGACAGGGGGCGAACGAGCAGTACTTC	CATSTDPFEGQGANEQYF
TRBV20-1	TRBD2	-	TRBJ2-4	TGCAGTGCTAGTGGGAGCGGGGAACTGGCCAAAAACATTCAGTACTTC	CSASGSGELAKNIQYF
TRBV24-1	-	-	TRBJ2-5	TGTGCCACCAGTGATTTGCCCCCCCGGGAGACCCAGTACTTC	CATSDLPPRETQYF
TRBV11-3	-	-	TRBJ2-2	TGTGCCAGCAGCCGCGGGACGTTCGGGGAGCTGTTTTTT	CASSRGTFGELFF
TRBV6-6	TRBD2	once	TRBJ2-1	TGTGCCAGCAGTTACTTAGCGGGCAGGGACAATGAGCAGTTCTTC	CASSYLAGRDNEQFF
TRBV5-1	TRBD2	once	TRBJ2-7	TGCGCCAGCAGCTTCGGACTAGTTGGTGGACGGGGCTACGAGCAGTACTTC	CASSFGLVGGRGYEQYF
TRBV3-1/TRBV3-2	-	-	TRBJ2-2	TGTGCCAGCAGCCTGAACACCGGGGAGCTGTTTTTT	CASSLNTGELFF
TRBV11-3	-	-	TRBJ2-1	TGTGCCAGCAGCTTTGGCCTCGAGAGTGGGACTTACAATGAGCAGTTCTTC	CASSFGLESGTYNEQFF
TRBV28	-	-	TRBJ2-7	TGTGCCAGCAGTTTGGCGGCCACCTACGAGCAGTACTTC	CASSLAATYEQYF
TRBV7-9	TRBD1	-	TRBJ2-1	TGTGCCAGCAGTCCAGCGCCGGGGGACAGGGGGCTCAGTGAGCAGTTCTTC	CASSPAPGDRGLSEQFF
TRBV10-3	-	-	TRBJ1-3	TGTGCCATCAGTGGGCAGAGTCCAAACACCATATATTTT	CAISGQSPNTIYF
TRBV5-1	-	-	TRBJ2-7	TGCGCCAGCAGCTTGTTAATGTGCCCGGGACATAACTCCTACGAGCAGTACTTC	CASSLLMCPGHNSYEQYF
TRBV4-2	-	-	TRBJ2-7	TGTGCCAGCAGCCAAGAGAATAGCTCCCCTACCTTTTTACCCTACGAGCAGTACTTC	CASSQENSSPTFLPYEQYF
TRBV12-3/TRBV12-4	TRBD1	-	TRBJ1-5	TGTGCCAGCAGCCCTCAGGGGGACGAGCCCCAGCATTTT	CASSPQGDEPQHF
TRBV2	-	-	TRBJ2-1	TGTGCCAGCAGTGAATCAGGCCCCCAGTTCTTC	CASSESGPQFF
TRBV2	-	-	TRBJ2-1	TGTGCCAGCAGCTCATGGGGGGCCTACAATGAGCAGTTCTTC	CASSSWGAYNEQFF
TRBV7-8	-	-	TRBJ2-6	TGTGCCAGCAGCTTACTTAGTAGCTCTGGGGCCAACGTCCTGACTTTC	CASSLLSSSGANVLTF
TRBV29-1	-	-	TRBJ1-2	TGCAGCGTTGTGGAGTTGACGATCGGATATGGCTACACCTTC	CSVVELTIGYGYTF
TRBV30	TRBD1	-	TRBJ1-2	TGTGCCTCCCGGGACAGGGAGAACTATGGCTACACCTTC	CASRDRENYGYTF
TRBV7-2	-	-	TRBJ1-5	TGTGCCAGCAGCTTAGCGGAGGGCGATCAGCCCCAGCATTTT	CASSLAEGDQPQHF
TRBV2	-	-	TRBJ1-5	TGTGCCAGCACGGCCGGGCGTCAGCCCCAGCATTTT	CASTAGRQPQHF
TRBV7-9	-	-	TRBJ1-4	TGTGCCAGCAGCCCCCCCGGAACGGGTTGGGAAAAACTGTTTTTT	CASSPPGTGWEKLFF
TRBV5-1	-	-	TRBJ1-1	TGCGCCAGCAGCACATCCGGGAGGAACACTGAAGCTTTCTTT	CASSTSGRNTEAFF
TRBV5-4	TRBD2	few	TRBJ2-5	TGTGCCAGCAGCGATCCGACTAGCGGGAGTGGGACCCAGTACTTC	CASSDPTSGSGTQYF
TRBV2	TRBD1	-	TRBJ2-7	TGTGCCAGCAGTGAAGGGACAGGGGGAAGATACGAGCAGTACTTC	CASSEGTGGRYEQYF
TRBV30	-	-	TRBJ1-1	TGTGCCTGGAACGTAGGTGGGGTTAGGGCTGAAGCTTTCTTT	CAWNVGGVRAEAFF
TRBV19	TRBD1	-	TRBJ2-1	TGTGCCAGTAGATACCGACAGGGGGCCGGGAATGAGCAGTTCTTC	CASRYRQGAGNEQFF
TRBV19	-	-	TRBJ1-4	TGTGCCAGTAGTATAGGGGCCGCAACTAATGAAAAACTGTTTTTT	CASSIGAATNEKLFF
TRBV3-1/TRBV3-2	TRBD2	-	TRBJ2-1	TGTGCCAGCAGCCCCCAGGGACTAGCGGGCGATGAGCAGTTCTTC	CASSPQGLAGDEQFF
TRBV7-6	TRBD1	-	TRBJ2-2	TGTGCCAGCAGCCGCGGACAGGGGTCGAACACCGGGGAGCTGTTTTTT	CASSRGQGSNTGELFF
TRBV30	TRBD2	-	TRBJ2-1	TGTGCCTGGAGGGGACCGGGAGGATCCTACAATGAGCAGTTCTTC	CAWRGPGGSYNEQFF